These T cell receptor beta chains were read from a single sample in a study of CD8 T cells in ankylosing spondylitis. TCRdb processed the 5' RACE reads anew with MiXCR; each CDR3 protein has one entry. The table has roughly 130,000 distinct CDR3 sequences, about a tenth seen once. The sequencing sample was made of blood, either unsorted or a sorted T cell fraction (not recorded which). These TCRs come from a male donor with ankylosing spondylitis or in good health (not recorded which). The CDR3 runs from the conserved cysteine through the conserved F or W. The order of the fields is V gene, clone size, J gene, D gene, CDR3 protein, CDR3 DNA. D genes are given only for firm matches. Expanded clones get a size class; other rows say once, few or many, or leave the size out.

TRBV14,many,TRBJ2-1,TRBD1,CASSTGTGFNEQFF,TGTGCCAGCAGCACCGGGACAGGGTTCAATGAGCAGTTCTTC
TRBV29-1,many,TRBJ2-1,-,CSVEGGATINEQFF,TGCAGCGTTGAAGGCGGGGCAACAATAAATGAGCAGTTCTTC
TRBV6-5,many,TRBJ1-3,TRBD1,CASSYTGVGGNTIYF,TGTGCCAGCAGTTATACAGGGGTCGGTGGAAACACCATATATTTT
TRBV5-1,many,TRBJ1-3,-,CASSEPTGTSGNTIYF,TGCGCCAGCAGCGAGCCAACAGGGACCTCTGGAAACACCATATATTTT
TRBV18,-,TRBJ1-1,TRBD1,CASSTLTGDTEAFF,TGTGCCAGCTCAACACTGACAGGGGACACTGAAGCTTTCTTT
TRBV18,-,TRBJ2-7,-,CASSETRNEQYF,TGTGCCAGCTCGGAGACTAGAAACGAGCAGTACTTC
TRBV7-2,many,TRBJ2-3,TRBD2,CASSLIAGGSDTQYF,TGTGCCAGCAGCCTCATAGCGGGAGGGTCAGATACGCAGTATTTT
TRBV20-1,many,TRBJ2-5,TRBD1,CSASGQGSQETQYF,TGCAGTGCTAGTGGACAGGGCAGCCAAGAGACCCAGTACTTC
TRBV7-2,many,TRBJ2-7,TRBD2,CASSLTSGLYEQYF,TGTGCCAGCAGCTTAACTAGCGGGCTCTACGAGCAGTACTTC
TRBV13,many,TRBJ2-7,-,CASSSGLPTYEQYF,TGTGCCAGCAGCTCTGGACTGCCTACCTACGAGCAGTACTTC
TRBV7-3,-,TRBJ2-7,TRBD2,CASSLGSGRTYEQYF,TGTGCCAGCAGCTTGGGAAGCGGGAGGACCTACGAGCAGTACTTC
TRBV7-2,few,TRBJ2-1,TRBD2,CASSYTGGGLAAEQFF,TGTGCCAGCAGCTATACAGGGGGGGGACTAGCGGCCGAGCAGTTCTTC
TRBV6-5,few,TRBJ2-7,-,CASRYGSNYEQYF,TGTGCCAGCAGGTACGGGTCAAACTACGAGCAGTACTTC
TRBV29-1,-,TRBJ2-7,-,CSASTGLGYYEQYF,TGCAGCGCTTCGACAGGTCTAGGGTACTACGAGCAGTACTTC
TRBV10-3,-,TRBJ2-1,TRBD2,CAISGTSGDNEQFF,TGTGCCATCAGTGGGACTAGCGGAGACAATGAGCAGTTCTTC
TRBV30,few,TRBJ2-7,TRBD2,CAWSVLGSGRPYEQYF,TGTGCCTGGAGTGTACTCGGTAGCGGGAGGCCCTACGAGCAGTACTTC
TRBV29-1,many,TRBJ2-5,-,CSVGGRQETQYF,TGCAGCGTCGGGGGGCGCCAAGAGACCCAGTACTTC
TRBV20-1,few,TRBJ2-2,TRBD1,CSARDRDRGNTGELFF,TGCAGTGCTAGAGATCGGGACAGGGGGAACACCGGGGAGCTGTTTTTT
TRBV27,few,TRBJ2-1,TRBD2,CASSVIGRDSYNEQFF,TGTGCCAGCAGTGTCATCGGGAGGGACTCCTACAATGAGCAGTTCTTC
TRBV5-1,-,TRBJ2-2,TRBD1,CASSQRTGATNTGELFF,TGCGCCAGCAGCCAACGGACAGGGGCCACGAACACCGGGGAGCTGTTTTTT
TRBV7-2,-,TRBJ2-3,-,CASSSYITDTQYF,TGTGCCAGCAGCTCTTATATCACAGATACGCAGTATTTT
TRBV20-1,many,TRBJ1-2,-,CSAREQGVNYGYTF,TGCAGTGCTAGAGAACAGGGAGTGAACTATGGCTACACCTTC
TRBV7-3,many,TRBJ2-2,-,CASSATLVSPGELFF,TGTGCCAGCAGCGCCACACTAGTCTCTCCCGGGGAGCTGTTTTTT
TRBV4-2,-,TRBJ1-2,-,CASSQDFRGSYGYTF,TGTGCCAGCAGCCAAGATTTCCGGGGTAGCTATGGCTACACCTTC
TRBV4-2,many,TRBJ2-4,-,CASSQAVRGAKNIQYF,TGTGCCAGCAGCCAAGCGGTTCGAGGGGCCAAAAACATTCAGTACTTC
TRBV7-9,many,TRBJ2-5,TRBD1,CASSTGQGLAETQYF,TGTGCCAGCAGCACGGGACAGGGGTTGGCGGAGACCCAGTACTTC
TRBV20-1,many,TRBJ1-5,TRBD1,CSANNRGYNQPQHF,TGCAGTGCCAACAACAGGGGATACAATCAGCCCCAGCATTTT
TRBV29-1,many,TRBJ2-3,-,CSVTLTSTDTQYF,TGCAGCGTTACCCTTACTAGCACAGATACGCAGTATTTT
TRBV28,few,TRBJ1-5,-,CASTPGGGDFLQPQHF,TGTGCCAGCACCCCAGGCGGCGGCGATTTTCTTCAGCCCCAGCATTTT
TRBV20-1,many,TRBJ1-5,-,CSARWEAGQPQHF,TGCAGTGCCCGATGGGAAGCCGGTCAGCCCCAGCATTTT
TRBV7-2,many,TRBJ2-7,-,CASSLAGTRYEQYF,TGTGCCAGCAGCTTAGCTGGGACAAGATACGAGCAGTACTTC
TRBV7-2,many,TRBJ2-1,TRBD2,CASSPFSGLAGGEQFF,TGTGCCAGCAGCCCCTTTTCGGGACTAGCGGGAGGAGAGCAGTTCTTC
TRBV5-1,many,TRBJ2-5,-,CASNLQGDETQYF,TGCGCCAGCAACCTTCAGGGAGACGAGACCCAGTACTTC
TRBV12-3/TRBV12-4,few,TRBJ2-7,-,CASKGWTYEQYF,TGTGCCAGCAAGGGCTGGACCTACGAGCAGTACTTC
TRBV7-2,-,TRBJ2-2,TRBD2,CASSLVAGGRNTGELFF,TGTGCCAGCAGCTTAGTAGCGGGAGGGCGGAACACCGGGGAGCTGTTTTTT
TRBV20-1,many,TRBJ2-5,TRBD2,CSGGTPGTQYF,TGCAGCGGGGGGACTCCCGGGACCCAGTACTTC
TRBV11-1,many,TRBJ2-3,TRBD1,CASSVQGVITDTQYF,TGTGCCAGCAGCGTGCAGGGGGTCATCACAGATACGCAGTATTTT
TRBV6-2/TRBV6-3,many,TRBJ2-7,-,CASSSSDSYEQYF,TGTGCCAGCAGTTCCTCGGACAGCTACGAGCAGTACTTC
TRBV12-3/TRBV12-4,many,TRBJ2-2,TRBD2,CASSSRGGRTGELFF,TGTGCCAGCAGTTCCCGGGGAGGGCGCACCGGGGAGCTGTTTTTT
TRBV20-1,many,TRBJ2-1,TRBD2,CTIARPLGSGRQNNEQFF,TGCACGATCGCTAGGCCCCTAGGTAGCGGGAGGCAGAACAATGAGCAGTTCTTC
TRBV20-1,few,TRBJ2-3,-,CSASWASAQRDTQYF,TGCAGTGCTAGTTGGGCTAGCGCGCAAAGGGATACGCAGTATTTT
TRBV5-5,many,TRBJ2-7,TRBD1,CASSGQGPYEQYF,TGTGCCAGCAGCGGACAGGGACCCTACGAGCAGTACTTC
TRBV5-5,-,TRBJ2-7,-,CASSSEGALSYEQYF,TGTGCCAGCAGCTCGGAGGGGGCCTTATCCTACGAGCAGTACTTC
TRBV4-2,-,TRBJ2-3,TRBD2,CASSQDSSGRAADTQYF,TGTGCCAGCAGCCAAGATAGCAGCGGGAGGGCGGCAGATACGCAGTATTTT
TRBV7-2,many,TRBJ1-5,-,CASSLGAGGNQPQHF,TGTGCCAGCAGCTTAGGTGCGGGGGGCAATCAGCCCCAGCATTTT
TRBV9,many,TRBJ2-1,-,CASSVLDGDSYNEQFF,TGTGCCAGCAGCGTATTGGACGGGGACTCCTACAATGAGCAGTTCTTC
TRBV7-2,many,TRBJ1-1,-,CASSTDISNTEAFF,TGTGCCAGCAGCACAGACATTTCGAACACTGAAGCTTTCTTT
TRBV6-2/TRBV6-3,many,TRBJ2-1,-,CASTHAEFYNEQFF,TGTGCCAGCACTCATGCGGAGTTCTACAATGAGCAGTTCTTC
TRBV7-2,-,TRBJ2-1,TRBD2,CASSRASSGRYNEQFF,TGTGCCAGCAGCCGAGCCTCTAGCGGGAGGTACAATGAGCAGTTCTTC
TRBV7-2,many,TRBJ1-1,-,CASRSSVNTEAFF,TGTGCCAGCAGATCCTCAGTGAACACTGAAGCTTTCTTT
TRBV7-3,few,TRBJ2-7,TRBD2,CASRASGSGNEQYF,TGTGCCAGCAGGGCTAGCGGGAGTGGCAACGAGCAGTACTTC
TRBV3-1,-,TRBJ2-3,-,CASCQAPAKDGHTDTQYF,TGTGCCAGCTGCCAAGCCCCGGCGAAGGATGGTCACACAGATACGCAGTATTTT
TRBV30,many,TRBJ2-7,TRBD2,CAWSSLAGIDEQYF,TGTGCCTGGAGTTCCCTAGCGGGGATCGACGAGCAGTACTTC
TRBV20-1,few,TRBJ2-2,TRBD2,CSARGGLAGGFGNTGELFF,TGCAGTGCTAGAGGGGGGCTAGCGGGAGGATTTGGAAACACCGGGGAGCTGTTTTTT
TRBV7-2,many,TRBJ2-3,-,CASSRGFQDTQYF,TGTGCCAGCAGCCGAGGGTTTCAGGATACGCAGTATTTT